This is a list of T cell receptor beta chains from one sample in a study of shared clonotypes between healthy human individuals. Profiled with immunoSEQ multiplex PCR; TCRdb holds only in-frame clones, not every one. The sample has 640,000 or so clones; approximately 79% are singletons. Specimen: memory CD4+ T cells sorted from blood. All receptors derive from a woman under 40 in good health. Both conserved end residues are part of each CDR3. Fields, in order: V gene, D gene, clone size, J gene, CDR3 DNA, CDR3 protein. The D gene is left open where the match is weak. A row's size may be missing; if present it is once, few, many or a size class.

V: TRBV19
D: .
size: .
J: TRBJ2-6
DNA: TGTGCCAGTAGTACCGGGGGTAATCAGTTAAGTTTACCTGGGGCCAACGTCCTGACTTTC
CDR3: CASSTGGNQLSLPGANVLTF

V: TRBV6-5
D: TRBD1
size: .
J: TRBJ2-2
DNA: TGTGCCAGCAGTTACGACAGGGGGTTGGTCACCGGGGAGCTGTTTTTT
CDR3: CASSYDRGLVTGELFF

V: TRBV7-8
D: .
size: .
J: TRBJ1-5
DNA: TGTGCCAGCAGCTTATTCGGGCGGCTAAGCAATCAGCCCCAGCATTTT
CDR3: CASSLFGRLSNQPQHF

V: TRBV6-1
D: .
size: .
J: TRBJ2-2
DNA: TGTGCCAGCAGCTGGGACATGAACACCGGGGAGCTGTTTTTT
CDR3: CASSWDMNTGELFF

V: TRBV5-6
D: TRBD2
size: .
J: TRBJ2-1
DNA: TGTGCCAGCAGCAAAACTAGCGGGGCCTACAATGAGCAGTTCTTC
CDR3: CASSKTSGAYNEQFF

V: TRBV2
D: TRBD1
size: few
J: TRBJ1-4
DNA: TGTGCCAGCAGTGACCGGGACAGCTGGGATGAAAAACTGTTTTTT
CDR3: CASSDRDSWDEKLFF

V: TRBV7-3
D: TRBD1
size: .
J: TRBJ2-1
DNA: TGTGCCAGCAGCCAAGACAGGGGGCAAGGTGATGAGCAGTTCTTC
CDR3: CASSQDRGQGDEQFF

V: TRBV7-2
D: TRBD1
size: few
J: TRBJ2-3
DNA: TGTGCCAGCAGCTTACAGTGGAACAGGGGGGATACGCAGTATTTT
CDR3: CASSLQWNRGDTQYF

V: TRBV7-3
D: .
size: few
J: TRBJ1-2
DNA: TGTGCCAGCAGCCCGGGATCCAACTATGGCTACACCTTC
CDR3: CASSPGSNYGYTF

V: TRBV28
D: .
size: few
J: TRBJ1-2
DNA: TGTGCCAGCAGGGTGAATAACTATGGCTACACCTTC
CDR3: CASRVNNYGYTF

V: TRBV10-3
D: .
size: .
J: TRBJ2-3
DNA: TGTGCCTCGCAGGGGGGCGGGATGATAGATACGCAGTATTTT
CDR3: CASQGGGMIDTQYF

V: TRBV19
D: TRBD2
size: once
J: TRBJ2-7
DNA: TGTGCCAGTAGTCCGGGGGGACGTAGGAGCTCCTACGAGCAGTACTTC
CDR3: CASSPGGRRSSYEQYF

V: TRBV5-6
D: TRBD1
size: .
J: TRBJ2-5
DNA: TGTGCCAGCAGCCCCGGGACAGGCTGGTTGGTGGAGACCCAGTACTTC
CDR3: CASSPGTGWLVETQYF

V: TRBV27
D: .
size: .
J: TRBJ1-1
DNA: TGTGCCAGCAAGGGGATAGGGGAAACTGAAGCTTTCTTT
CDR3: CASKGIGETEAFF

V: TRBV25-1
D: .
size: few
J: TRBJ2-1
DNA: TGTGCCAGCGAGGGGGGTAGGGGGACAACCTACAATGAGCAGTTCTTC
CDR3: CASEGGRGTTYNEQFF

V: TRBV19
D: TRBD2
size: once
J: TRBJ2-7
DNA: TGTGCCAGTAGTTCGCGGGAGTTTACCTACGAGCAGTACTTC
CDR3: CASSSREFTYEQYF

V: TRBV25-1
D: TRBD1
size: .
J: TRBJ2-7
DNA: TGTGCCAGCAGTGTCACCGGGGACAGAGATTACGAGCAGTACTTC
CDR3: CASSVTGDRDYEQYF

V: TRBV2
D: .
size: .
J: TRBJ1-5
DNA: TGTGCCAGCAGGGGACAAAGGGCCAATTTGGATCAGCCCCAGCATTTT
CDR3: CASRGQRANLDQPQHF

V: TRBV7-3
D: .
size: few
J: TRBJ2-3
DNA: TGTGCCAGCAGCTTAGGTTACGCCACAGATACGCAGTATTTT
CDR3: CASSLGYATDTQYF

V: TRBV7-2
D: .
size: .
J: TRBJ1-2
DNA: TGTGCCAGCAGCTTACGAGGAATGGACGGCTACACCTTC
CDR3: CASSLRGMDGYTF

V: TRBV11-2
D: TRBD1
size: .
J: TRBJ2-7
DNA: TGTGCCAGCAGCTTAAACAGGGGGTACGAGCAGTACTTC
CDR3: CASSLNRGYEQYF

V: TRBV2
D: TRBD2
size: .
J: TRBJ2-5
DNA: TGTGCCAGCCGGCCAGCGGGGGACCCAGGGCTCAAGAGAACCCAGTACTTC
CDR3: CASRPAGDPGLKRTQYF

V: TRBV19
D: .
size: few
J: TRBJ1-2
DNA: TGTGCCAGTAGTATCCCGACAGCTAACTATGGCTACACCTTC
CDR3: CASSIPTANYGYTF

V: TRBV18
D: .
size: .
J: TRBJ1-2
DNA: TGTGCCAGCTCACCGAGGACAGTTGCTTTAGCGGGTGGCTACACCTTC
CDR3: CASSPRTVALAGGYTF